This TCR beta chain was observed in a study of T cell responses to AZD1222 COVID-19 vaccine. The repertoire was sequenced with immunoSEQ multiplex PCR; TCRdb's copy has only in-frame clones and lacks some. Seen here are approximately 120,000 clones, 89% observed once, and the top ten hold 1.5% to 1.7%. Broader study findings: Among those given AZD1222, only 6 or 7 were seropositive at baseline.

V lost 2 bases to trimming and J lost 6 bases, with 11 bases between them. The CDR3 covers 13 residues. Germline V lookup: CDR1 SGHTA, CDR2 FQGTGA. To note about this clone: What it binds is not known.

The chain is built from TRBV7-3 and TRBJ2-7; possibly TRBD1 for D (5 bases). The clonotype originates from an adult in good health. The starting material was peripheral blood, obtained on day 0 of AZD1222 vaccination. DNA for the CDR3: TGTGCCAGCAGCTTATATACAGGAGCCGAGCAGTACTTC. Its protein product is CASSLYTGAEQYF.